The 8 T cell receptor beta chains presented below share a single source sample, sequenced in a study of post-analysis software for immune sequencing data. Study findings and constraints: Five TRBV segments were significantly more frequent in patients than in controls. TRBV5-6, TRBV5-1 and TRBV20-1 were among these segments.

Every TCR beta cDNA library bore unique molecular identifiers. MiXCR, applied by TCRdb to the PCR reads, yields one record per CDR3 protein. The repertoire has 650,000 to 900,000 distinct CDR3 sequences, about 43% of them found once; the top ten carry roughly 5.2%. These receptors' antigens are unknown. Sequencing was done on a sample of blood. All receptors come from a girl aged 5-17 years with multiple sclerosis.

The rearrangement joins TRBV12-3 or TRBV12-4 to TRBJ2-3; D is unclear. There are 13 residues in the CDR3. Trimming removed 6 bases at V and 3 bases at J, with 10 bases between. The CDR3 is CASRVHGTDTQYF. The CDR3 DNA reads as TGTGCCAGCAGGGTCCATGGGACAGATACGCAGTATTTT.

This clonotype was seen a few times. This sequence joins TRBV4-2 and TRBJ2-7, with TRBD2 as a possible D gene (5 bases). V was cut by 0 bases and J by 9 bases, with 18 bases left in between. The CDR3 has 15 amino acids. CDR1 LGHNA and CDR2 YNFKEQ come from the germline V gene. In DNA form, the CDR3 reads TGTGCCAGCAGCCAAGATGTAGAGGGTAGAGTTGGGCAGTACTTC. Protein: CASSQDVEGRVGQYF.

The CDR3 loop reads CASSQDMTLRGAEHQPQHF. CDR3 in DNA: TGCGCCAGCAGCCAAGATATGACCCTGAGAGGGGCCGAACATCAGCCCCAGCATTTT. The J gene is TRBJ1-5, the V gene TRBV4-1; the D gene is possibly TRBD1 (5 bases). The CDR3 covers 19 residues. Germline V CDR1 and CDR2: MGHRA, YSYEKL. V was shortened by 0 bases and J by 5 bases, with 23 bases between the two germline ends.

This clonotype came up a few times. V gene TRBV6-2 or TRBV6-3 combines with J gene TRBJ2-3, with D maybe TRBD1 (6 bases). The CDR3 length is 17 residues. The germline CDR1 and CDR2 sequences are MNHEY and SVGEGT. V shed 6 bases and J shed 0 bases, with 19 bases lying between them. The CDR3 protein is CASSFNRQATSTDTQYF. The CDR3 DNA follows: TGTGCCAGCAGCTTCAATCGACAGGCGACTAGCACAGATACGCAGTATTTT.

The chain combines TRBV4-2 with TRBJ1-2; no reliable D call. Trimming removed 1 base at V and 6 bases at J, with 15 bases between. CDR3 length equals 15 residues. Germline loops: CDR1 LGHNA, CDR2 YNFKEQ. DNA for the CDR3: TGTGCCAGCAGCCAAGTAGTAGAGCGCGCAGATGGCTACACCTTC. It specifies CASSQVVERADGYTF.

The CDR3 region has the DNA TGCAGTGCTAGAGATTTGCTAGTTGGGGAGCAGTACTTC. It codes for CSARDLLVGEQYF. This chain connects TRBV20-1 to TRBJ2-7, with no clear D. This CDR3 contains 13 residues. Per germline, CDR1 DFQATT and CDR2 SNEGSKA (reference sequence). V lost 0 bases to trimming and J lost 7 bases, with 13 bases between them.

The V and J genes are TRBV6-1 and TRBJ2-6, with D possibly TRBD1 on 6 matching bases. This CDR3 comprises 17 residues. The germline CDR1 and CDR2 sequences are MNHNS and SASEGT. Trimming shortened V by 5 bases and J by 0 bases, and 14 bases separated the two germline ends. CDR3: CASSTRGSASGANVLTF. The CDR3 nucleotides are TGTGCCAGCAGTACAAGGGGGTCAGCCTCTGGGGCCAACGTCCTGACTTTC.

The rearrangement links TRBV18 to TRBJ2-7, with D unresolved. CDR1 is KGHSH, CDR2 LQKENI, per germline. Trimming left V 3 bases short and J 3 bases short, with 12 bases between. This CDR3 has 14 residues. CDR3: CASSPNYHLYEQYF. CDR3 coding DNA: TGTGCCAGCTCACCCAACTACCACCTCTACGAGCAGTACTTC.